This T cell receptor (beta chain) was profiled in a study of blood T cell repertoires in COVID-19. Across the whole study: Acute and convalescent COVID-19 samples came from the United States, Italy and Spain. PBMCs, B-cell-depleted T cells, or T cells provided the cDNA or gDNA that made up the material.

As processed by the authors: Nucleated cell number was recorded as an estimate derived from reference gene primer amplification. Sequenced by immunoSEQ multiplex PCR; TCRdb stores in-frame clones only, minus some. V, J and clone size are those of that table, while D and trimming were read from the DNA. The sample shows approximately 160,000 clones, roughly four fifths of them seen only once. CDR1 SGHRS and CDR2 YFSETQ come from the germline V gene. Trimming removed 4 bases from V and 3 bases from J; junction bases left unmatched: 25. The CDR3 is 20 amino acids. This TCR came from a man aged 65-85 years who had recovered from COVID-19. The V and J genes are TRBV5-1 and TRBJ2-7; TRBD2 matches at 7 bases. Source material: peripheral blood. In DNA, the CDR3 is TGCGCCAGCAGCAAGGTCCCCCCGCGGCAGGGTGGCGCGGGGGTCTACGAGCAGTACTTC. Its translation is CASSKVPPRQGGAGVYEQYF. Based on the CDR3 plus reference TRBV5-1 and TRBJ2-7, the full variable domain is KAGVTQTPRYLIKTRGQQVTLSCSPISGHRSVSWYQQTPGQGLQFLFEYFSETQRNKGNFPGRFSGRQFSNSRSEMNVSTLELGDSALYLCASSKVPPRQGGAGVYEQYFGPGTRLTVT.